The rows below give T cell receptor beta chains drawn from one sample of a study of cytomegalovirus exposure and HLA in healthy donors. Clones were sequenced by immunoSEQ multiplex PCR, and TCRdb holds only the in-frame ones, with some missing. Among fewer than 150,000 clones listed, about three quarters were seen once. Sequenced input: PBMCs. All receptors derive from a woman in her 30s in good health and CMV-seronegative. The CDR3 runs from the conserved cysteine through the conserved F or W. The order of the fields is V gene, J gene, CDR3 protein.

v_gene: TRBV28; j_gene: TRBJ2-5; CDR3aa: CASSKLEAGETQYF
v_gene: TRBV6-5; j_gene: TRBJ1-2; CDR3aa: CASRTGFYGYTF
v_gene: TRBV7-9; j_gene: TRBJ2-1; CDR3aa: CASSGGGGVHNEQFF
v_gene: TRBV5-1; j_gene: NA; CDR3aa: CASSLVLTGTRWYEQYF
v_gene: TRBV19; j_gene: TRBJ1-2; CDR3aa: CASSTPQSNYGYTF
v_gene: TRBV28; j_gene: TRBJ1-3; CDR3aa: CASSLRDSSGNTIYF
v_gene: TRBV6-5; j_gene: TRBJ2-1; CDR3aa: CASSNTGEEQFF
v_gene: TRBV29-1; j_gene: TRBJ2-5; CDR3aa: CSVYKETQYF
v_gene: TRBV7-6; j_gene: TRBJ2-7; CDR3aa: CASSLGAGTGTYEQYF
v_gene: TRBV11-2; j_gene: TRBJ2-7; CDR3aa: CASSSGTNLHEQYF
v_gene: TRBV10-3; j_gene: TRBJ2-5; CDR3aa: CAISEGQGVSLETQYF
v_gene: TRBV7-9; j_gene: TRBJ2-1; CDR3aa: CASSLELAGFNEQFF
v_gene: TRBV4-1; j_gene: TRBJ1-2; CDR3aa: CASSHPRDGYTF
v_gene: TRBV10-1; j_gene: TRBJ2-5; CDR3aa: CASSVAANLGTQYF
v_gene: TRBV18; j_gene: TRBJ1-2; CDR3aa: CASSPFTPGTANYGYTF
v_gene: TRBV4-2; j_gene: TRBJ2-1; CDR3aa: CASSHTSGGAEQFF
v_gene: TRBV6-1; j_gene: TRBJ2-2; CDR3aa: CASSGQGAFGELFF
v_gene: TRBV4-1; j_gene: TRBJ1-4; CDR3aa: CASSRTGQGNEKLFF
v_gene: TRBV7-6; j_gene: TRBJ1-2; CDR3aa: CASSLDKGVYGYTF
v_gene: TRBV19; j_gene: TRBJ1-3; CDR3aa: CATQEDSSGNTIYF
v_gene: TRBV5-4; j_gene: TRBJ1-4; CDR3aa: CASSRRDRADEKLFF
v_gene: TRBV28; j_gene: TRBJ2-7; CDR3aa: CVSSLRGYEQYF
v_gene: TRBV6-1; j_gene: TRBJ2-1; CDR3aa: CASSDRQGSYNEQFF
v_gene: TRBV7-9; j_gene: TRBJ2-1; CDR3aa: CASSLIQGSAGGYNEQFF
v_gene: TRBV6-1; j_gene: TRBJ1-4; CDR3aa: CASSVNRIGELFF
v_gene: TRBV27; j_gene: TRBJ1-1; CDR3aa: CASSLQGMGTEAFF
v_gene: TRBV4-2; j_gene: TRBJ2-1; CDR3aa: CASSQPGLTHNEQFF
v_gene: TRBV5-6; j_gene: TRBJ2-5; CDR3aa: CASSLRLARETQYF
v_gene: TRBV6-5; j_gene: TRBJ2-5; CDR3aa: CASSYQFQETQYF
v_gene: TRBV28; j_gene: TRBJ1-5; CDR3aa: CASSPDRGPYSNQPQHF
v_gene: TRBV2; j_gene: TRBJ1-5; CDR3aa: CASTRDNNQPQHF
v_gene: TRBV7-2; j_gene: TRBJ1-3; CDR3aa: CASSLEPPHSGNTIYF
v_gene: TRBV27; j_gene: TRBJ2-3; CDR3aa: CASSLGTGGPTDTQYF
v_gene: TRBV5-5; j_gene: TRBJ1-1; CDR3aa: CASSPGTGRNTEAFF
v_gene: TRBV7-2; j_gene: TRBJ1-2; CDR3aa: CASSPIGTRNYGYTF
v_gene: TRBV28; j_gene: TRBJ1-5; CDR3aa: CASSRTVGNQPQHF
v_gene: TRBV7-2; j_gene: TRBJ2-7; CDR3aa: CASSLSVWAGASYEQYF
v_gene: TRBV6-5; j_gene: TRBJ2-7; CDR3aa: CASSPGSSYEQYF
v_gene: TRBV19; j_gene: TRBJ1-4; CDR3aa: CASSPSLDRNEKLFF
v_gene: TRBV7-2; j_gene: TRBJ2-5; CDR3aa: CASRTGYQETQYF
v_gene: TRBV4-1; j_gene: TRBJ1-5; CDR3aa: CASSQGGTVEQPQHF
v_gene: TRBV11-3; j_gene: TRBJ2-1; CDR3aa: CASSLAADASYNEQFF
v_gene: TRBV30; j_gene: TRBJ2-3; CDR3aa: CAWSGLAGGRDTQYF
v_gene: TRBV29-1; j_gene: TRBJ1-1; CDR3aa: CSGWGGGSTEAFF
v_gene: TRBV7-9; j_gene: TRBJ1-4; CDR3aa: CASSAMTASNEKLFF
v_gene: TRBV7-9; j_gene: TRBJ1-4; CDR3aa: CASSYYRTTNEKLFF
v_gene: TRBV6-1; j_gene: TRBJ2-7; CDR3aa: CASSPSTSGTYEQYF
v_gene: TRBV28; j_gene: TRBJ2-1; CDR3aa: CASNGLAGVNEQFF